Presented here are 30 T cell receptor beta chains from one specimen sequenced in a study of spatial heterogeneity in lung cancer. MiXCR, run by TCRdb on the 5' RACE reads, gives a single entry per CDR3 protein. The sample yields approximately 52,000 distinct CDR3 sequences, around 6.7% seen once. The sample's time point: sample taken at primary tumor resection. Material for sequencing was whole RNA from tumor, nontumor lung or frozen PBMC, left unsorted. The sample in question was PBMCs, obtained at surgery. Receptor source: a female donor with early-stage non-small cell lung cancer.

This clonotype was picked up one time. This chain connects TRBV6-5 to TRBJ2-7, with D perhaps matching TRBD1 (5 bases). V was clipped by 10 bases and J by 3 bases, with 19 bases between them. Germline V gene lookup returns CDR1 MNHEY and CDR2 SVGAGI. This CDR3 spans 14 amino acids. CDR3 in amino acids: CATGQQLGVYEQYF. The CDR3 nucleotides read TGTGCCACCGGCCAGCAGTTAGGGGTCTACGAGCAGTACTTC.

At least ten counts were recorded for this clonotype. DNA for the CDR3: TGTGCCAGCAGCCAAGCCACGGATAGGGTGTTTTTT. It specifies CASSQATDRVFF. This chain connects TRBV4-2 to TRBJ1-4; D gene uncertain. Trimming stripped 1 base from V and 15 bases from J, with 12 bases between. The CDR3 runs 12 residues. Germline values: CDR1 LGHNA, CDR2 YNFKEQ.

This rearrangement joins TRBV7-7 to TRBJ2-1, with 8 bases that match TRBD1. This CDR3 has 15 amino acids. With V trimmed by 1 base and J by 8 bases, 7 bases remained unmatched. Germline lookup yields CDR1 SSHAT and CDR2 FNYEAQ (reference sequence). The CDR3, as DNA: TGTGCCAGCAGCTTAGAGCCCGGACAGGGCTATGAGCAGTTCTTC. Translation: CASSLEPGQGYEQFF.

CDR3 protein: CSARSGGNEQFF. CDR3 coding DNA: TGCAGTGCTAGGAGCGGGGGCAATGAGCAGTTCTTC. The rearrangement joins TRBV20-1 to TRBJ2-1, with TRBD2 matching over 8 bases. This CDR3 comprises 12 residues. With 3 bases clipped from V and 6 bases from J, the junction kept 1 base outside the gene matches. Germline assignment: CDR1 DFQATT and CDR2 SNEGSKA (reference sequence).

In its sample, this clonotype was seen many times. The rearrangement uses TRBV18 and TRBJ2-3; tentatively, D is TRBD2 (7 bases). Germline values: CDR1 KGHSH, CDR2 LQKENI. This CDR3 spans 15 amino acids. The germline V and J ends were trimmed by 5 bases and 5 bases, with 17 bases remaining between them. The CDR3: CASSSPGGRLDTQYF. CDR3 DNA: TGTGCCAGCTCATCGCCCGGGGGGCGCTTAGATACGCAGTATTTT.

This clonotype was observed a few times. V and J are TRBV9 and TRBJ2-3; unclear D gene. From germline, CDR1 is SGDLS and CDR2 YYNGEE. This CDR3 comprises 16 residues. The V end lost 0 bases, the J end lost 2 bases, and 13 bases lay between the germline ends. Here the CDR3 DNA reads TGTGCCAGCAGCGTAGCTCAAATTAGGTCCACAGATACGCAGTATTTT. It translates to CASSVAQIRSTDTQYF.

This clonotype appeared many times. The chain joins TRBV3-1 to TRBJ1-5; D remains ambiguous. Germline V gives CDR1 LGHDT, CDR2 YNNKEL (reference sequence). The CDR3 is made up of 16 amino acids. V was pared by 0 bases and J by 0 bases, with 9 bases between. CDR3 region: CASSQDKAYSNQPQHF. CDR3 in DNA: TGTGCCAGCAGCCAAGATAAGGCTTATAGCAATCAGCCCCAGCATTTT.

Ten or more counts support this clonotype. The rearrangement links TRBV27 to TRBJ2-1, with TRBD2 matching over 7 bases. The CDR3 extends over 14 amino acids. The V segment lost 2 bases and the J segment 10 bases; nucleotides outside the gene matches: 8. Germline V gene data show CDR1 as MNHEY and CDR2 as SMNVEV (reference sequence). CDR3 nucleotides: TGTGCCAGCAGTTTAATAAAGCGGGGAAACGAGCAGTTCTTC. Protein: CASSLIKRGNEQFF.

This clonotype was observed at least ten times. The V call is TRBV7-9, the J call TRBJ1-2; D remains ambiguous. V lost 5 bases and J lost 7, with 11 bases in between. This CDR3 has 12 amino acids. Germline CDR1 is SEHNR and CDR2 is FQNEAQ (reference sequence). CDR3 DNA: TGTGCCAGCAGCGAATCGCGGGGTGGCTACACCTTC. Its protein product is CASSESRGGYTF.

This clonotype has a count of ten or more. The rearrangement joins TRBV6-1 to TRBJ2-5; TRBD1 agrees at 8 bases. Trimming at V came to 6 bases and at J to 4 bases, leaving 4 bases not matched to a gene. Germline loops: CDR1 MNHNS, CDR2 SASEGT. This CDR3 spans 13 amino acids. CDR3: CASRAGTGETQYF. Here the CDR3 DNA reads TGTGCCAGCAGGGCCGGGACAGGAGAGACCCAGTACTTC.

This clonotype appeared many times. The chain joins TRBV15 to TRBJ2-3; D is perhaps TRBD1 (6 bases). The germline gives CDR1 LNHNV, CDR2 YYDKDF (reference sequence). V lost 2 bases to trimming and J lost 3 bases, with 9 bases between them. There are 14 residues in the CDR3. Written as DNA, the CDR3 is TGTGCCACCAGCAGAAATACAGGGACAGATACGCAGTATTTT. It specifies CATSRNTGTDTQYF.

This chain links TRBV7-8 with TRBJ1-3; tentative D call: TRBD1 (6 bases). V lost 3 bases, J lost 2 bases, and 8 bases lay in between. The CDR3 loop spans 14 amino acids. The germline V gene has CDR1 SGHVS and CDR2 FQNEAQ. CDR3 loop: CASSLTGAGNTIYF. CDR3 coding DNA: TGTGCCAGCAGCTTGACAGGAGCTGGAAACACCATATATTTT.

This clonotype came up many times. This chain joins TRBV28 and TRBJ2-2; D unresolved. This CDR3 has 13 residues. Trimming removed 10 bases from V and 6 bases from J, with 15 bases in between. CDR1 is MDHEN and CDR2 is SYDVKM in the germline V gene. CDR3 sequence (DNA): TGTGCCATCCAACTTAGTCCCGCCGGGGAGCTGTTTTTT. Translating gives CAIQLSPAGELFF. Looking up the rest from reference TRBV28 and TRBJ2-2 gives the full variable domain: DVKVTQSSRYLVKRTGEKVFLECVQDMDHENMFWYRQDPGLGLRLIYFSYDVKMKEKGDIPEGYSVSREKKERFSLILESASTNQTSMYLCAIQLSPAGELFFGEGSRLTVL.

This clonotype was picked up many times. The V and J genes are TRBV7-2 and TRBJ1-2; 10 nucleotides match TRBD1. The V gene's germline CDR1 is SGHTA and CDR2 FQGNSA. With V trimmed by 2 bases and J by 4 bases, 7 bases remained unmatched. The CDR3 spans 16 residues. The CDR3 sequence: CASSLSSGTGAYGYTF. The DNA of the CDR3 is TGTGCCAGCAGCTTAAGTTCCGGGACAGGGGCCTATGGCTACACCTTC. Filled out from reference TRBV7-2 and TRBJ1-2, the complete variable domain reads GAGVSQSPSNKVTEKGKDVELRCDPISGHTALYWYRQSLGQGLEFLIYFQGNSAPDKSGLPSDRFSAERTGGSVSTLTIQRTQQEDSAVYLCASSLSSGTGAYGYTFGSGTRLTVV.

This clonotype showed up many times. The chain carries TRBV7-2 and TRBJ2-5, with TRBD1 matching 7 bases. Germline CDR1 and CDR2: SGHTA and FQGNSA. V shed 5 bases, J shed 1 base, and the junction held 4 bases outside the gene matches. This CDR3 has 14 amino acids. The CDR3 DNA reads as TGTGCCAGCAGCGTCGGACAGGTCCAAGAGACCCAGTACTTC. Its protein is CASSVGQVQETQYF.

A few counts support this clonotype. This chain uses TRBV5-6 with TRBJ1-4, with D unresolved. Germline CDR1 SGHDT, CDR2 YYEEEE. This CDR3 is 14 amino acids long. Trimming stripped 4 bases from V and 8 bases from J, with 15 bases between. The chain's CDR3 is CASSLGLGIEKLFF. For the CDR3, the DNA is TGTGCCAGCAGCCTCGGACTGGGCATCGAAAAACTGTTTTTT.

This clonotype was recorded at least ten times. V is TRBV5-5 and J is TRBJ2-3; D may match TRBD1 or TRBD2 (5 bases each). Germline CDR1 is SGHKS and CDR2 is YYEKEE (reference sequence). The CDR3 spans 15 residues. The germline V and J ends were trimmed by 1 base and 2 bases, with 11 bases remaining between them. The CDR3 reads CASSLRGDATDTQYF. As DNA, the CDR3 is TGTGCCAGCAGCTTGCGAGGGGACGCCACAGATACGCAGTATTTT.

This clonotype has at least ten counts. The chain has TRBV7-2 and TRBJ2-3; TRBD1 aligns across 8 bases. The germline V gene has CDR1 SGHTA and CDR2 FQGNSA. The CDR3 runs to 16 residues. The trim removed 4 bases at V and 1 base at J, leaving 7 bases unmatched. CDR3 bases: TGTGCCAGCAGCTCGGGACAGGCAAGCGGCACAGATACGCAGTATTTT. Its translation is CASSSGQASGTDTQYF.

This clonotype showed up many times. This sequence joins TRBV5-6 and TRBJ2-4; TRBD2 aligns across 7 bases. V gave up 0 bases and J gave up 12 bases; unmatched junction bases: 12. Looked up from germline, CDR1 is SGHDT and CDR2 is YYEEEE. The CDR3 has 15 residues. The CDR3 DNA is TGTGCCAGCAGCTTGGCTGTCAAGGGGAGGGAGAGTCAGTACTTC. This codes for CASSLAVKGRESQYF.

The V gene is TRBV5-1, the J gene TRBJ1-6, with TRBD1 matching 8 bases. V lost 0 bases to trimming and J lost 5 bases; unmatched junction nucleotides: 4. CDR1 is SGHRS, CDR2 YFSETQ, per germline. The CDR3 extends over 16 amino acids. CDR3 bases: TGCGCCAGCAGCTTGGGGACAGGGAGAAATAATTCACCCCTCCACTTT. As protein: CASSLGTGRNNSPLHF.

This clonotype was observed many times. This chain joins TRBV7-9 and TRBJ1-1; the D is unclear. The germline V gene encodes CDR1 SEHNR and CDR2 FQNEAQ (reference sequence). V lost 4 bases to trimming and J lost 4 bases, with 4 bases between them. This CDR3 comprises 11 residues. The CDR3 bases are TGTGCCAGCAGCTGGCGCACTGAAGCTTTCTTT. This encodes CASSWRTEAFF.

In the case of this clonotype: A much larger clone lies one base from this, so it may be a read error. The chain carries TRBV28 and TRBJ2-2, with D uncertain. The germline V and J ends were trimmed by 3 bases and 7 bases, with 6 bases remaining between them. The CDR3 loop spans 12 amino acids. Per the germline V gene, CDR1 is MDHEN and CDR2 is SYDVKM. The DNA for the CDR3 is TGTGCCAGCAGTTTGTTAGTCGGGGAGCTGTTTTTT. Protein sequence: CASSLLVGELFF. The variable domain in full, completed from reference TRBV28 and TRBJ2-2, reads DVKVTQSSRYLVKRTGEKVFLECVQDMDHENMFWYRQDPGLGLRLIYFSYDVKMKEKGDIPEGYSVSREKKERFSLILESASTNQTSMYLCASSLLVGELFFGEGSRLTVL.

In its sample, this clonotype was seen many times. This chain links TRBV7-2 with TRBJ2-7; D perhaps matches TRBD1 (6 bases). The length of the CDR3 is 14 residues. The V end was cut by 4 bases, the J end by 4 bases, with 14 bases between. Germline-derived CDR1 and CDR2 are SGHTA and FQGNSA. CDR3 residues: CASSYGTGQYEQYF. CDR3 nucleotides: TGTGCCAGCAGCTACGGAACAGGGCAGTACGAGCAGTACTTC.

This clonotype has ten or more counts. J is TRBJ2-5 and V is TRBV14; D is possibly TRBD2 (5 bases). This CDR3 is 15 amino acids long. V was pared by 0 bases and J by 1 base, with 9 bases between. Germline CDR1 is SGHDN and CDR2 is FVKESK. This CDR3 is CASSQDSGVQETQYF. The CDR3 DNA reads as TGTGCCAGCAGCCAAGACTCCGGGGTCCAAGAGACCCAGTACTTC. Together with reference TRBV14 and TRBJ2-5, the CDR3 gives the full variable domain: EAGVTQFPSHSVIEKGQTVTLRCDPISGHDNLYWYRRVMGKEIKFLLHFVKESKQDESGMPNNRFLAERTGGTYSTLKVQPAELEDSGVYFCASSQDSGVQETQYFGPGTRLLVL.

This clonotype was seen a handful of times. CDR3: CASSYSKGQPQHF. For the CDR3, the DNA is TGTGCCAGCAGTTACTCTAAGGGACAGCCCCAGCATTTT. The genes are TRBV6-6 and TRBJ1-5, with D unclear. The germline V gene encodes CDR1 MNHNY and CDR2 SVGAGI (reference sequence). The germline V and J ends were trimmed by 0 bases and 7 bases, with 7 bases remaining between them. This CDR3 spans 13 amino acids.

This clonotype came up many times. V is TRBV6-2 or TRBV6-3 and J is TRBJ1-2; D gene uncertain. The germline V gene has CDR1 MNHEY and CDR2 SVGEGT. The CDR3 is 14 residues long. V was shortened by 5 bases and J by 2 bases, with 12 bases between the two germline ends. CDR3: CASSLPTHNYGYTF. The CDR3 DNA is TGTGCCAGCAGTCTTCCCACCCACAACTATGGCTACACCTTC.

This clonotype came up many times. DNA for the CDR3: TGCAGCGTGGGACAGGGTGTCACCTACGAGCAGTACTTC. As protein: CSVGQGVTYEQYF. This rearrangement joins TRBV29-1 to TRBJ2-7, with 9 bases identical to TRBD1. The CDR3 sequence is 13 residues long. Germline-derived CDR1 and CDR2 are SQVTM and ANQGSEA. V shed 6 bases, J shed 2 bases, and the junction held 5 bases outside the gene matches.

This clonotype was seen many times. The CDR3, as DNA: TGCGCCAGCAGCCAGGGGTTCGTAGGGTTTACGTATGAGCAGTTCTTC. It is translated as CASSQGFVGFTYEQFF. V usage is TRBV4-3 and J usage is TRBJ2-1; no reliable D call. The length of the CDR3 is 16 residues. Germline V lookup: CDR1 LGHNA, CDR2 YSLEER. Trimming pared 3 bases from V and 8 bases from J, leaving 20 bases between.

This clonotype came up a few times. The chain combines TRBV12-3 or TRBV12-4 with TRBJ1-1, with D hard to call. There are 14 residues in the CDR3. Trimming took 6 bases from V and 1 from J, leaving 12 bases between them. CDR3 region: CASSRGWQNTEAFF. CDR3 nucleotides: TGTGCCAGCAGCCGTGGCTGGCAGAACACTGAAGCTTTCTTT.

This clonotype was seen at least ten times. V and J are TRBV5-1 and TRBJ2-5; D gene unclear. V lost 4 bases and J 2 bases, leaving 12 bases between the germline ends. This CDR3 is 14 amino acids long. CDR1 SGHRS and CDR2 YFSETQ come from the germline V gene. The CDR3 here is CASSIWAEQETQYF. The DNA for the CDR3 is TGCGCCAGCAGCATTTGGGCCGAACAAGAGACCCAGTACTTC.